This T cell receptor (beta chain) comes out of a study of monozygotic twins with inflammatory bowel disease. CDR3 length equals 15 residues. Germline CDR1 and CDR2: LGHDT and YNNKEL (reference sequence). Every donor provided one blood sample measuring about 2.3 ml. TCRdb reprocessed the 5' RACE reads, keeping one entry per CDR3 protein, no DNA. The sample includes 350,000 to 550,000 distinct CDR3 sequences. The sample was blood. The sequence was obtained from a human donor with ulcerative colitis or Crohn's disease, or a healthy co-twin of an affected twin (not recorded which). The chain joins TRBV3-1 to TRBJ2-1; checking the TCRdb D call of TRBD2 is not possible without DNA. The chain's CDR3 is CASSHPSGVYNEQFF.